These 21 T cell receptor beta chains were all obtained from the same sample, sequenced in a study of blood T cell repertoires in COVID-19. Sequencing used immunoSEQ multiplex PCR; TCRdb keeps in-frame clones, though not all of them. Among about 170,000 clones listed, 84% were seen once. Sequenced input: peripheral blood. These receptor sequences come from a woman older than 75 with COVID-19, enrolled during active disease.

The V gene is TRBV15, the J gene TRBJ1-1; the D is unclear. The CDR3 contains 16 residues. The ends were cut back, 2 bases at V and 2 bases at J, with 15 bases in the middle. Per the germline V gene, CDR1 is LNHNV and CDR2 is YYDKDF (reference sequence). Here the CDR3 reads CATSRNPVGPNTEAFF. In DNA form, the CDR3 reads TGTGCCACCAGCAGAAACCCCGTTGGGCCTAACACTGAAGCTTTCTTT.

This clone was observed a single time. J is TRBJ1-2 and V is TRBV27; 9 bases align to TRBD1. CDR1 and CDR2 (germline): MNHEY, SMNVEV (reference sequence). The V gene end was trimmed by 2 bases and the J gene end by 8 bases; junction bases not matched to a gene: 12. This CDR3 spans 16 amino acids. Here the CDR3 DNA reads TGTGCCAGCAGTTTAGACCGAGGACAGGGGAATCGAGGCTACACCTTC. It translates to CASSLDRGQGNRGYTF.

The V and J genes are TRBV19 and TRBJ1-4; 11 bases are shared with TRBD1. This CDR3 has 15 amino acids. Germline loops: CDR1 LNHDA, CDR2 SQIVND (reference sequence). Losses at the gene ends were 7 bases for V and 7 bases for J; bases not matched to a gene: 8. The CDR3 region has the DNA TGTGCCAGTACCAAGGACAGGGGGCAAAGTGAAAAACTGTTTTTT. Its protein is CASTKDRGQSEKLFF.

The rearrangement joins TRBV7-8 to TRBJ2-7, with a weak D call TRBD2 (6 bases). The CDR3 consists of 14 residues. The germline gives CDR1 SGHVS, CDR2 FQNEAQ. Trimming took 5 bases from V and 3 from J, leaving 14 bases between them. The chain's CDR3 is CASSPSGSLYEQYF. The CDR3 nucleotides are TGTGCCAGCAGCCCAAGCGGGTCACTCTACGAGCAGTACTTC.

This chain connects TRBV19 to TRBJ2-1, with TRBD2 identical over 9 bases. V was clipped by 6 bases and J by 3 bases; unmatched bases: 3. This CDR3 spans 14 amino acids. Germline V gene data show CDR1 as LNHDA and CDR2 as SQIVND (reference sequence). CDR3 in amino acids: CASSFSGSYNEQFF. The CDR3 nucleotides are TGTGCCAGTAGCTTTAGCGGGAGCTACAATGAGCAGTTCTTC. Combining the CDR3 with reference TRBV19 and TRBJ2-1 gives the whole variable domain DGGITQSPKYLFRKEGQNVTLSCEQNLNHDAMYWYRQDPGQGLRLIYYSQIVNDFQKGDIAEGYSVSREKKESFPLTVTSAQKNPTAFYLCASSFSGSYNEQFFGPGTRLTVL.

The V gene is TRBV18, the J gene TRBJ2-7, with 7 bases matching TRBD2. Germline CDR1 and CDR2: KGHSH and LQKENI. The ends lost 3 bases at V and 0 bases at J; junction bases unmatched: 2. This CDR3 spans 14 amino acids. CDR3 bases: TGTGCCAGCTCACCGGGACTATCCTCCTACGAGCAGTACTTC. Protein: CASSPGLSSYEQYF.

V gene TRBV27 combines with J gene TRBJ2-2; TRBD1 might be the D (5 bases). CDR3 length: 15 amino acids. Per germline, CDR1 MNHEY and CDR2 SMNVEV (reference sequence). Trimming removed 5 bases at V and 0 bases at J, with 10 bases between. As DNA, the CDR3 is TGTGCCAGCAGTCGACAGAGAACGAACACCGGGGAGCTGTTTTTT. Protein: CASSRQRTNTGELFF.

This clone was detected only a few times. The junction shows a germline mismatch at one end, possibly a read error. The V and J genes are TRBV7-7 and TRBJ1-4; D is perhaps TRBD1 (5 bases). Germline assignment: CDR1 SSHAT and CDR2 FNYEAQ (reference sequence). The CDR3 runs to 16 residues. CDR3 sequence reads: CASSLGGRGPGEKLFF. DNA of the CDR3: TGTGCTAGCAGCTTAGGCGGGAGGGGCCCAGGTGAAAAACTGTTTTTT.

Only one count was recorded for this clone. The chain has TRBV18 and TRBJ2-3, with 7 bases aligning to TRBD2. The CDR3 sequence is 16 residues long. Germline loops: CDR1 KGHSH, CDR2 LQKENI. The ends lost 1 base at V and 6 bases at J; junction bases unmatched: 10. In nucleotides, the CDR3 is TGTGCCAGCTCACCACTCTCGGGGGGTCCCCTCGATACGCAGTATTTT. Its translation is CASSPLSGGPLDTQYF.

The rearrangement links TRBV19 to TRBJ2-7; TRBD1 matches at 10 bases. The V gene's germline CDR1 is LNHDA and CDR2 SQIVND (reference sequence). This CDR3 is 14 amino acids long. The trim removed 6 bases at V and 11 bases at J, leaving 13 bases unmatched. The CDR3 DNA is TGTGCCAGTAGCGCCGGGACAGGGGCCATGAGGGAGTACTTC. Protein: CASSAGTGAMREYF. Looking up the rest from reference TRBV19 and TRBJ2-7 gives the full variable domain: DGGITQSPKYLFRKEGQNVTLSCEQNLNHDAMYWYRQDPGQGLRLIYYSQIVNDFQKGDIAEGYSVSREKKESFPLTVTSAQKNPTAFYLCASSAGTGAMREYFGPGTRLTVT.

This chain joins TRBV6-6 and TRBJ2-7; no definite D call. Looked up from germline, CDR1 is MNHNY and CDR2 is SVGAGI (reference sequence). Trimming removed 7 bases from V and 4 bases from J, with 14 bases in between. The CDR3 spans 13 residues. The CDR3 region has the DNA TGTGCCAGCAACCCCTCCAGCAGGTACGAGCAGTACTTC. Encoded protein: CASNPSSRYEQYF.

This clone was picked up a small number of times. CDR3 in amino acids: CASSPSGSQETQYF. Written as DNA, the CDR3 is TGTGCCAGCTCACCTAGCGGGAGTCAAGAGACCCAGTACTTC. V and J are TRBV18 and TRBJ2-5; 9 positions match TRBD2. This CDR3 is 14 amino acids long. The J segment lost 2 bases and the V segment lost 3 bases, leaving 1 base of the junction unmatched. Germline V gene sequence: CDR1 KGHSH, CDR2 LQKENI. Variable domain in full (rest from reference TRBV18 and TRBJ2-5): NAGVMQNPRHLVRRRGQEARLRCSPMKGHSHVYWYRQLPEEGLKFMVYLQKENIIDESGMPKERFSAEFPKEGPSILRIQQVVRGDSAAYFCASSPSGSQETQYFGPGTRLLVL.

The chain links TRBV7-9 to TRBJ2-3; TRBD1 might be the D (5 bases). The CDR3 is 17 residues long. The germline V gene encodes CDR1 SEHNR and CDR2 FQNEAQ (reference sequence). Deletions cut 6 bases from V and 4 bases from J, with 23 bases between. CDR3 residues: CASRQINDPGFSDTQYF. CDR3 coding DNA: TGTGCCAGCAGACAAATAAACGACCCAGGGTTCTCAGATACGCAGTATTTT.

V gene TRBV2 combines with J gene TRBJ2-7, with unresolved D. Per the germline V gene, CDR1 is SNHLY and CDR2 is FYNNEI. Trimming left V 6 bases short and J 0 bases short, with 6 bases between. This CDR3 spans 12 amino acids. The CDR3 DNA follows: TGTGCCAGCAGAAGGAGCTCCTACGAGCAGTACTTC. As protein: CASRRSSYEQYF.

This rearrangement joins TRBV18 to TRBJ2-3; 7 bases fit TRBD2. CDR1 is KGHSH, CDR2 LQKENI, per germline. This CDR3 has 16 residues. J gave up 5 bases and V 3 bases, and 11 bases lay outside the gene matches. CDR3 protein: CASSPLSGGGGDTQYF. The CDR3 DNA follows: TGTGCCAGCTCACCCCTTTCGGGGGGTGGGGGAGATACGCAGTATTTT.

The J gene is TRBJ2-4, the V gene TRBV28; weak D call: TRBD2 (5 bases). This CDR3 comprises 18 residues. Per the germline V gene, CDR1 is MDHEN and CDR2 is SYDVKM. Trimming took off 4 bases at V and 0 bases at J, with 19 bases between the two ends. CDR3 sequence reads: CASSSRPTAELAKNIQYF. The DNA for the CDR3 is TGTGCCAGCAGTTCCCGACCTACAGCGGAGCTAGCCAAAAACATTCAGTACTTC.

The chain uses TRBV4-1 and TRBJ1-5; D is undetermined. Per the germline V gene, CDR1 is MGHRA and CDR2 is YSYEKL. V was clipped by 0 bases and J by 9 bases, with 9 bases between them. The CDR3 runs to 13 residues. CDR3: CASSQDPSRPQHF. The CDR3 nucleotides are TGCGCCAGCAGCCAAGATCCAAGTAGGCCCCAGCATTTT.

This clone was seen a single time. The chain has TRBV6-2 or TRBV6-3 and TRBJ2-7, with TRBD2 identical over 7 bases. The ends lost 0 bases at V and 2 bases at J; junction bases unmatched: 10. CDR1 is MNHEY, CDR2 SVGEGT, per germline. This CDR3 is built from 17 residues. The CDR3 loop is CASSYSGDGGKTYEQYF. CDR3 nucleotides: TGTGCCAGCAGTTACTCGGGAGACGGGGGGAAAACCTACGAGCAGTACTTC.

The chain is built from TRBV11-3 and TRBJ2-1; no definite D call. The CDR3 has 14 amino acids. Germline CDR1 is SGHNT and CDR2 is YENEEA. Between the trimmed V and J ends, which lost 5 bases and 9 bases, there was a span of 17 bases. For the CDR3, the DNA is TGTGCCAGCAGCCACCGGAGAGGTACGGGTGAGCAGTTCTTC. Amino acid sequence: CASSHRRGTGEQFF.

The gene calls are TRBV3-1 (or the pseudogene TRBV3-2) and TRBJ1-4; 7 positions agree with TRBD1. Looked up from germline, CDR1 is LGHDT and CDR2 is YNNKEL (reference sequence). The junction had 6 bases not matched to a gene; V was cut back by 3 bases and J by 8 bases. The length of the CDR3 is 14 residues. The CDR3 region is CASSQQGGGEKLFF. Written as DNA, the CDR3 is TGTGCCAGCAGCCAGCAGGGGGGTGGGGAAAAACTGTTTTTT.

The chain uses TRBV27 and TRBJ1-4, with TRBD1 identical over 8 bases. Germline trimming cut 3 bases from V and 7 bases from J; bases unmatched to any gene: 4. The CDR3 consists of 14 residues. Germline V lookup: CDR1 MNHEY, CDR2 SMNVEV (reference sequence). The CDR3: CASSFRGQTEKLFF. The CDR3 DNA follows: TGTGCCAGCAGTTTCAGGGGGCAAACTGAAAAACTGTTTTTT.